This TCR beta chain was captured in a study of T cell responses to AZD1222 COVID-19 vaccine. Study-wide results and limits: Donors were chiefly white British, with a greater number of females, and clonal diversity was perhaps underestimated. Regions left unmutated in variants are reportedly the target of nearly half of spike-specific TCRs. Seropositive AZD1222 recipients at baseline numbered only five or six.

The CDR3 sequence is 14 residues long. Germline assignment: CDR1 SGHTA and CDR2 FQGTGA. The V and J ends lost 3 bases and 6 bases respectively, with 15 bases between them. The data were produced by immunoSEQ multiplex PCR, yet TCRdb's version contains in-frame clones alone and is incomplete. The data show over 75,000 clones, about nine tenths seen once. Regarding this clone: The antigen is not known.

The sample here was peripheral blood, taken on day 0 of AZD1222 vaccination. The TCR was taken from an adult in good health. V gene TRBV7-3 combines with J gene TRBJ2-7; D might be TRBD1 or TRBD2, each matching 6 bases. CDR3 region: CASSFVQGGAEQYF. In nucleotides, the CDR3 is TGTGCCAGCAGCTTCGTACAGGGAGGCGCCGAGCAGTACTTC.